This T cell receptor (beta chain) is from a study of blood T cells in healthy people across ages. The study's findings and limits: Older individuals had lower TCR beta diversity per million T cells (the decline was roughly linear). Samples with more naive T cells showed higher observed beta diversity. Conclusively comparing naive with antigen-experienced cells was impossible with unsorted PBMCs.

To note about this clonotype: The antigen is undetermined.

V was shortened by 4 bases and J by 6 bases, with 22 bases between the two germline ends. The CDR3 is 16 residues long. Germline CDR1 is DFQATT and CDR2 is SNEGSKA (reference sequence). Drawing of peripheral blood yielded approximately 10 milliliters from each donor. PCR was performed a second time for about 6 to 11 cycles using a sample-barcoded 5' primer and a J-beta primer mix. Using its own MiXCR run on the 5' RACE reads, TCRdb lists one record per CDR3 protein. The sample has hundreds of thousands of distinct CDR3 sequences, less than 35% seen once. This rearrangement joins TRBV20-1 to TRBJ2-1, with TRBD2 as a possible D gene (7 bases). This clonotype was obtained from a woman of 80 years or more in good health. Sequencing was carried out using blood. The CDR3 DNA follows: TGCAGTGCTACCCGACCTCGGGGGGCGCATGCCAATGAGCAGTTCTTC. Encoded protein: CSATRPRGAHANEQFF.